A selection of T cell receptor beta chains follows, all from one sample in a study of stem cell transplantation in POMP-related autoinflammatory disease. Profiled with immunoSEQ multiplex PCR; TCRdb holds only in-frame clones, not every one. The sample contains some 68,000 clones, around 90% of which appear only once. The sequences come from CD4+ T cells from PBMCs, collected after stem cell transplantation. The receptors shown here come from a human patient with POMP-related autoinflammation and immune dysregulation (PRAID). The graft donor may account for some of the T cells. Each CDR3 is given with its conserved first and last residue. The order of the fields is J gene, D gene, clone size, V gene, CDR3 protein, CDR3 DNA. D genes are given only for firm matches. Rows may omit the clone size; those that give it use once, few, many or a size class.

>TRBJ1-1|NA|once|TRBV21-1
CASSSRGPPTSMNTEAFF
TGTGCCAGCAGCTCAAGGGGTCCCCCCACATCTATGAACACTGAAGCTTTCTTT
>TRBJ2-7|NA|NA|TRBV12-3/TRBV12-4
CASSYSSYEQYF
TGTGCCAGCAGTTATAGCTCCTACGAGCAGTACTTC
>TRBJ1-6|NA|NA|TRBV18
CASSFRGVRQSPLHF
TGTGCCAGCTCATTCCGCGGGGTTCGGCAGTCACCCCTCCACTTT
>TRBJ1-5|NA|NA|TRBV20-1
CSASRHRNQPQHF
TGCAGTGCTAGTCGACACCGCAATCAGCCCCAGCATTTT
>TRBJ2-7|NA|NA|TRBV3-1/TRBV3-2
CASSPIGMDDEQYF
TGTGCCAGCAGCCCCATAGGGATGGACGACGAGCAGTACTTC
>TRBJ1-5|NA|NA|TRBV19
CASSIGQLNQPQHF
TGTGCCAGTAGTATCGGACAGCTCAATCAGCCCCAGCATTTT
>TRBJ2-2|NA|NA|TRBV5-1
CASSFRAGTGELFF
TGCGCCAGCAGCTTTAGAGCGGGCACCGGGGAGCTGTTTTTT
>TRBJ2-6|TRBD1|NA|TRBV19
CASSMSRGFGSGANVLTF
TGTGCCAGTAGTATGTCCAGGGGGTTCGGCTCTGGGGCCAACGTCCTGACTTTC
>TRBJ1-1|TRBD1|NA|TRBV25-1
CASSGRTGSNTEAFF
TGTGCCAGCAGTGGGAGGACAGGGTCGAACACTGAAGCTTTCTTT
>TRBJ1-6|NA|NA|TRBV4-1
CASSRDSPKASYNSPLHF
TGCGCCAGCAGCCGAGACAGCCCTAAGGCCTCCTATAATTCACCCCTCCACTTT
>TRBJ1-2|NA|NA|TRBV6-5
CASSNRGGRYGYTF
TGTGCCAGCAGCAACCGGGGGGGGCGTTATGGCTACACCTTC
>TRBJ1-5|NA|NA|TRBV4-1
CASSQEWGRGNQPQHF
TGCGCCAGCAGCCAAGAATGGGGCCGAGGAAATCAGCCCCAGCATTTT
>TRBJ1-2|TRBD1|NA|TRBV12-3/TRBV12-4
CASSPTGVDGYTF
TGTGCCAGCAGCCCAACAGGGGTTGACGGCTACACCTTC
>TRBJ1-1|NA|NA|TRBV7-8
CASSLDTEAFF
TGTGCCAGCAGTTTAGACACTGAAGCTTTCTTT
>TRBJ2-1|TRBD2|NA|TRBV7-2
CASSSIAGPEVQFF
TGTGCCAGCAGCTCCATAGCGGGCCCGGAGGTGCAGTTCTTC
>TRBJ2-7|TRBD2|NA|TRBV7-6
CASSLVPPGLAGYEQYF
TGTGCCAGCAGCTTAGTTCCTCCGGGACTAGCGGGATACGAGCAGTACTTC